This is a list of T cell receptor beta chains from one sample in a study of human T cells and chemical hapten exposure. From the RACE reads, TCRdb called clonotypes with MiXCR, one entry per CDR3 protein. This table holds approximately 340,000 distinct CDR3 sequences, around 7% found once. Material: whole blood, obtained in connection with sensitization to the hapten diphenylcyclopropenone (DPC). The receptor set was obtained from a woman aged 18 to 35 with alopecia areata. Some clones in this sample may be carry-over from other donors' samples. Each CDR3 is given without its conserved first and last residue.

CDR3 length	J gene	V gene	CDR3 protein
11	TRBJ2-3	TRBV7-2	ASSSYSADTQY
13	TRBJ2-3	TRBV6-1	ASSDYAGGTDTQY
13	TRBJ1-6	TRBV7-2	ASSLSTGPNSPLH
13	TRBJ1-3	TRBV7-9	ASSFQGVSGNTIY
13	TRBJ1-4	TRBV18	ASSPRDHPVGKLF
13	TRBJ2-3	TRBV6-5	ASSYYGIRTDTQY
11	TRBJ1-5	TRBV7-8	ASRETGAQPQH
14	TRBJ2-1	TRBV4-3	ASSQDVGSSYNEQF
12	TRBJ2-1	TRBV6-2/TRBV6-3	ASRRAGAYNEQF
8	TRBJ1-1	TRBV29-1	SVRQGGTF
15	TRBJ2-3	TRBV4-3	ASSQDLAGTSTDTQY
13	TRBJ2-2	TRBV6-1	ASRNLGANTGELF
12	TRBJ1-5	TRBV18	ASSDARGYQPQH
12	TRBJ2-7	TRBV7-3	ASSAPGQIYEQY
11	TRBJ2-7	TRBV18	ASSPGRGGPQY
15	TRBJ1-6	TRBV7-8	ASSLLGRGRLNSPLH
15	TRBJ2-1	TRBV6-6	ASSGLFGGNKIDEQF
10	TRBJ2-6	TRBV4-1	ATDSGANVLT
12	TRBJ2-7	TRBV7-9	ASSPGLARYEQY
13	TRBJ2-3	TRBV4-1	ASSPGLPAGDTQY
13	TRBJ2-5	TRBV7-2	ASSLAGQVQETQY
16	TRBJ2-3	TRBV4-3	ASSQDEASGGPTDTQY
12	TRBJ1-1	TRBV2	ASREGGITYEAF
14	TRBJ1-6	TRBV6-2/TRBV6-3	ASIDRDNSYNSPLH
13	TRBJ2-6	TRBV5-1	ASSLGGPGANVLT
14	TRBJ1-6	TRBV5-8	ASSSYGGTENSPLH
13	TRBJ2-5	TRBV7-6	ASSPLGAGLSAQY
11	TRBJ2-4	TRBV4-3	ASSHRAKNIQY
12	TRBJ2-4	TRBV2	ASRARAYLDIQY
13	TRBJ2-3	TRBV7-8	ASSPRGGETDTQY
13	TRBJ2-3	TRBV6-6	ASGDRDRETDTQY
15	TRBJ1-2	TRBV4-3	ASSQDFGRGSGYGYT
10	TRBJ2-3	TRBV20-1	SAPSLKDTQY
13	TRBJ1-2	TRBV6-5	ASTDGRPSNYGYT
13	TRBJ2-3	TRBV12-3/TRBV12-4	ASSLRGGRTDTQY
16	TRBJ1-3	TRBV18	ASSPGRGGAFSGNTIY
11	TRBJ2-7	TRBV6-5	ASSNPSEYEQY
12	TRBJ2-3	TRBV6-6	ASSYLQSTDTRY
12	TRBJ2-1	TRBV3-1	ASSLTGGGDEQF
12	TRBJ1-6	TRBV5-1	ASSPENDNSPLH
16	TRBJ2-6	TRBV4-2	ASSQDTDRGFGANVLT
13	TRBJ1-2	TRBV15	AASSGGLADGGYT
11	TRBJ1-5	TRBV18	ASSFEGRQPQH
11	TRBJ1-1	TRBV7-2	ASSHPTDLSAF
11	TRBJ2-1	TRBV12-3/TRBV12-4	ATRQGGGNEQF
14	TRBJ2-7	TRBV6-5	ASSYSVQSSSYEQY
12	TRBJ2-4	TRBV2	ASSEERTVNIQY
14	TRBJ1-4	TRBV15	ATSRDSGSGGEKLF
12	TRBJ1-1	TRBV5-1	ASSLNSGSTEAF
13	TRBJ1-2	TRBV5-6	ASSLVSLRFYGYT